Listed below are T cell receptor beta chains from one sample, sequenced in a study of blood T cell repertoires in COVID-19. Profiled with immunoSEQ multiplex PCR; TCRdb holds only in-frame clones, not every one. The data hold approximately 260,000 clones, with less than 90% observed a single time. The material sequenced was peripheral blood. All receptors derive from a man aged 55 to 70 who had recovered from COVID-19. CDR3s include the opening cysteine and the closing phenylalanine or tryptophan. The order of the fields is V gene, D gene, clone size, J gene, CDR3 protein, CDR3 DNA. A D gene is named only where the DNA matches it firmly. Not all rows give a size; the values are once, few, many and, for expanded clones, a class.

V gene: TRBV5-1; D gene: TRBD1; clone size: .; J gene: TRBJ2-3; CDR3 protein: CASSHGAGTGGTDTQYF; CDR3 DNA: TGCGCCAGCAGCCACGGGGCCGGGACAGGGGGCACAGATACGCAGTATTTT
V gene: TRBV5-5; D gene: TRBD2; clone size: .; J gene: TRBJ2-7; CDR3 protein: CASSPTGTSGQYF; CDR3 DNA: TGTGCCAGCAGCCCCACGGGGACTAGCGGGCAGTACTTC
V gene: TRBV7-6; D gene: .; clone size: .; J gene: TRBJ2-6; CDR3 protein: CASSSSGSGANVLTF; CDR3 DNA: TGTGCCAGCAGCTCCTCAGGGTCTGGGGCCAACGTCCTGACTTTC
V gene: TRBV7-9; D gene: .; clone size: .; J gene: TRBJ2-2; CDR3 protein: CASSSHRSQGAGELFF; CDR3 DNA: TGTGCCAGCAGTTCCCACCGTTCTCAGGGCGCCGGGGAGCTGTTTTTT
V gene: TRBV14; D gene: TRBD1; clone size: .; J gene: TRBJ1-5; CDR3 protein: CASSRTGSNQPQHF; CDR3 DNA: TGTGCCAGCAGCCGGACAGGTTCGAATCAGCCCCAGCATTTT
V gene: TRBV5-6; D gene: .; clone size: once; J gene: TRBJ1-3; CDR3 protein: CASSLSRSSGNTIYF; CDR3 DNA: TGTGCCAGCAGCTTGAGTAGGAGCTCTGGAAACACCATATATTTT
V gene: TRBV2; D gene: TRBD1; clone size: .; J gene: TRBJ2-5; CDR3 protein: CAVRTGTGPGETQYF; CDR3 DNA: TGTGCCGTTCGGACCGGGACAGGACCCGGGGAGACCCAGTACTTC
V gene: TRBV27; D gene: .; clone size: few; J gene: TRBJ1-2; CDR3 protein: CASRVTGFDYGYTF; CDR3 DNA: TGTGCCAGCAGAGTAACAGGGTTTGACTATGGCTACACCTTC
V gene: TRBV29-1; D gene: TRBD1; clone size: .; J gene: TRBJ2-7; CDR3 protein: CSALRDRAREQYF; CDR3 DNA: TGCAGCGCCCTCCGGGACAGGGCCCGCGAGCAGTACTTC
V gene: TRBV10-2; D gene: .; clone size: once; J gene: TRBJ1-5; CDR3 protein: CASSESKGNSNQPQHF; CDR3 DNA: TGCGCCAGCAGTGAGTCGAAGGGGAATAGCAATCAGCCCCAGCATTTT
V gene: TRBV7-9; D gene: TRBD1; clone size: .; J gene: TRBJ1-2; CDR3 protein: CASSSSGGGYGYTF; CDR3 DNA: TGTGCCAGCAGCTCGTCAGGGGGCGGCTATGGCTACACCTTC
V gene: TRBV7-9; D gene: .; clone size: .; J gene: TRBJ1-2; CDR3 protein: CASSLVNYGYTF; CDR3 DNA: TGTGCCAGCAGCTTAGTAAACTATGGCTACACCTTC
V gene: TRBV6-5; D gene: .; clone size: .; J gene: TRBJ2-1; CDR3 protein: CASKGSGSYNEQFF; CDR3 DNA: TGTGCCAGCAAGGGGTCAGGTTCCTACAATGAGCAGTTCTTC
V gene: TRBV29-1; D gene: TRBD1; clone size: .; J gene: TRBJ2-2; CDR3 protein: CSAQGQGTGELFF; CDR3 DNA: TGCAGCGCCCAGGGACAGGGTACCGGGGAGCTGTTTTTT
V gene: TRBV25-1; D gene: TRBD1; clone size: .; J gene: TRBJ1-1; CDR3 protein: CASRGQGALNTEAFF; CDR3 DNA: TGTGCCAGCAGGGGACAGGGGGCCCTGAACACTGAAGCTTTCTTT
V gene: TRBV11-3; D gene: .; clone size: .; J gene: TRBJ2-2; CDR3 protein: CASSLGVVPGELFF; CDR3 DNA: TGTGCCAGCAGCTTAGGTGTCGTCCCCGGGGAGCTGTTTTTT
V gene: TRBV19; D gene: .; clone size: .; J gene: TRBJ1-5; CDR3 protein: CASSAGFFSNQPQHF; CDR3 DNA: TGTGCCAGTAGTGCCGGGTTCTTTAGCAATCAGCCCCAGCATTTT
V gene: TRBV5-5; D gene: .; clone size: .; J gene: TRBJ1-4; CDR3 protein: CASSFGRVAEKLFF; CDR3 DNA: TGTGCCAGCAGCTTCGGCAGGGTTGCTGAAAAACTGTTTTTT
V gene: TRBV29-1; D gene: .; clone size: .; J gene: TRBJ1-6; CDR3 protein: CSLIEAQLNLPLHF; CDR3 DNA: TGCAGTTTAATTGAGGCCCAGTTAAATTTACCCCTCCACTTT
V gene: TRBV5-6; D gene: TRBD1; clone size: .; J gene: TRBJ1-5; CDR3 protein: CASSLYGQGVSNQPQHF; CDR3 DNA: TGTGCCAGCAGCTTGTACGGACAGGGGGTGAGCAATCAGCCCCAGCATTTT
V gene: TRBV7-2; D gene: .; clone size: .; J gene: TRBJ2-1; CDR3 protein: CASSFAGGSYNEQFF; CDR3 DNA: TGTGCCAGCAGCTTCGCAGGGGGGTCCTACAATGAGCAGTTCTTC
V gene: TRBV7-9; D gene: TRBD1; clone size: .; J gene: TRBJ1-6; CDR3 protein: CASSAWDRNNSPLHF; CDR3 DNA: TGTGCCAGCAGCGCGTGGGACAGAAATAATTCACCCCTCCACTTT